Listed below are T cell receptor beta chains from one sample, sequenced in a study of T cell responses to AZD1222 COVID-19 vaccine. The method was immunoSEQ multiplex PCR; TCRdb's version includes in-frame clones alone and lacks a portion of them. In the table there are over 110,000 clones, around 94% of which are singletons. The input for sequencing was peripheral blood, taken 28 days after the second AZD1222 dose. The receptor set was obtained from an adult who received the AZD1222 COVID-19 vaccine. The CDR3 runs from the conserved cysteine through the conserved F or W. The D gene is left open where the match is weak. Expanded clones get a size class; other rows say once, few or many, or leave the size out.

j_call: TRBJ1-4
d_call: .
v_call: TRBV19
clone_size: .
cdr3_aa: CASSIDLRGRVSKGNEKLFF
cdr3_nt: TGTGCCAGTAGTATAGATCTACGGGGGCGCGTGAGTAAGGGAAATGAAAAACTGTTTTTT

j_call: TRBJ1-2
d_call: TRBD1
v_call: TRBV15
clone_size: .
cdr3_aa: CATSRDLGTGQARGYTF
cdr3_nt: TGTGCCACCAGCAGAGATCTAGGGACAGGGCAAGCGAGGGGCTACACCTTC

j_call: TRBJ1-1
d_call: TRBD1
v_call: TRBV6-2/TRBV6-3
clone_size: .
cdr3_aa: CASSSARAGGLTEAFF
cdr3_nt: TGTGCCAGCAGTTCGGCGAGGGCAGGGGGCCTTACGGAAGCTTTCTTT

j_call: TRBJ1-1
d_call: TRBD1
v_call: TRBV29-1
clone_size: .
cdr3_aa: CSDSGTANTEAFF
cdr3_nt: TGCAGCGATTCCGGGACAGCGAACACTGAAGCTTTCTTT

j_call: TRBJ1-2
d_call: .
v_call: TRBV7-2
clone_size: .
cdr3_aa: CASSLSGTSYGYTF
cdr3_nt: TGTGCCAGCAGCTTAAGTGGGACGTCATATGGCTACACCTTC

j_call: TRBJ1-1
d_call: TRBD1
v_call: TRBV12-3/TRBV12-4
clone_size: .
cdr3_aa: CASSSDRGTEAFF
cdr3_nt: TGTGCCAGCAGCTCTGACAGGGGAACTGAAGCTTTCTTT

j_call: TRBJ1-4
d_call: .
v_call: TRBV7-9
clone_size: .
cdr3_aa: CASSPRPGPNEKLFF
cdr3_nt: TGTGCCAGCAGCCCTAGACCTGGCCCTAATGAAAAACTGTTTTTT

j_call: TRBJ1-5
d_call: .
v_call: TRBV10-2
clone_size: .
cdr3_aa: CASTDTSNQPQHF
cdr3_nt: TGCGCCAGCACCGACACGTCCAATCAGCCCCAGCATTTT

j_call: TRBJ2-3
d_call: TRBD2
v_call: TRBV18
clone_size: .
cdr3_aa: CASSPVAGPSTDTQYF
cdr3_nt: TGTGCCAGCTCACCAGTAGCGGGGCCGAGCACAGATACGCAGTATTTT

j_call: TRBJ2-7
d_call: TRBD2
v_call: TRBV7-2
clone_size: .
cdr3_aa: CASGQRDLAGHEQYF
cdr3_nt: TGTGCCAGCGGTCAGAGAGATCTAGCGGGCCACGAGCAGTACTTC

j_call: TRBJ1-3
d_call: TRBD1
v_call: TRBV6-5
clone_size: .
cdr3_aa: CASPGTGSSGNTIYF
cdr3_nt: TGTGCCAGCCCCGGGACAGGGAGCTCTGGAAACACCATATATTTT

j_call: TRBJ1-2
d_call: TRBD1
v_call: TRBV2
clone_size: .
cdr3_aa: CASSDRTGGYGYTF
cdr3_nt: TGTGCCAGCAGTGATCGAACAGGGGGGTATGGCTACACCTTC

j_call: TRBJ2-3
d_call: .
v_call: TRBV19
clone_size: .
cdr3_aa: CASSFGLGDTQYF
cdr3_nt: TGTGCCAGTAGTTTCGGTCTCGGAGATACGCAGTATTTT

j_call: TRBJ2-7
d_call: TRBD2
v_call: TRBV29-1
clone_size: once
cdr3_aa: CSVEAPRLAGGYEQYF
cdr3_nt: TGCAGCGTTGAGGCCCCCCGACTAGCGGGAGGGTACGAGCAGTACTTC

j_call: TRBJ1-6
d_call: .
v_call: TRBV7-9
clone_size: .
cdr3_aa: CASSRGENYNSPLHF
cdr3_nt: TGTGCCAGCAGCCGTGGGGAGAACTATAATTCACCCCTCCACTTT

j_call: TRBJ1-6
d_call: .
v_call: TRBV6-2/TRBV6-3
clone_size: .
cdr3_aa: CASRYPRDTRGDSPLHF
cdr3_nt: TGTGCCAGCAGATACCCCCGGGACACTAGGGGGGATTCACCCCTCCACTTT

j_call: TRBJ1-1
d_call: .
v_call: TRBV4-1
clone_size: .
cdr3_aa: CASSLGSQGNTEAFF
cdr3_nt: TGCGCCAGCAGCCTGGGGTCACAGGGGAACACTGAAGCTTTCTTT

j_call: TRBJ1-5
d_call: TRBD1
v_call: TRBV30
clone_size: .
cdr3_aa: CAWSHGQGGQPQHF
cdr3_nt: TGTGCCTGGAGTCACGGACAGGGCGGCCAGCCCCAGCATTTT

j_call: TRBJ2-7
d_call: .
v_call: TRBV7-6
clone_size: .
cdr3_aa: CASSLQVWDEQYF
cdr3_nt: TGTGCCAGCAGCTTACAGGTCTGGGATGAGCAGTACTTC

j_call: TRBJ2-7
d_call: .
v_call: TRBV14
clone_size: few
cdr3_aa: CASSQGTLYYEQYF
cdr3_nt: TGTGCCAGCAGCCAAGGGACTTTATACTACGAGCAGTACTTC

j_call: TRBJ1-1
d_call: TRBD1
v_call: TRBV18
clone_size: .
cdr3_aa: CASSPRDRVAEAFF
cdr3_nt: TGTGCCAGCTCACCCCGGGACAGGGTTGCTGAAGCTTTCTTT

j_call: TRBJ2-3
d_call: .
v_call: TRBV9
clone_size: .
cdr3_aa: CATEGSEDQGGDTQYF
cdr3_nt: TGTGCCACGGAGGGGTCCGAGGATCAGGGGGGAGATACGCAGTATTTT

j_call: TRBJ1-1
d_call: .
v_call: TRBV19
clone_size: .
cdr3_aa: CASGWIGTEAFF
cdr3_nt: TGTGCCAGCGGGTGGATTGGAACTGAAGCTTTCTTT

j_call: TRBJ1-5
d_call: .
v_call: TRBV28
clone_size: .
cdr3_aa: CATLRGGEGNQPQHF
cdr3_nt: TGTGCCACCCTCAGGGGCGGAGAGGGCAATCAGCCCCAGCATTTT

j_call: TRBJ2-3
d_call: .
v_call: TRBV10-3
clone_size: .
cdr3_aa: CAISELGTDTQYF
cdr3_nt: TGTGCCATCAGTGAGTTAGGCACAGATACGCAGTATTTT

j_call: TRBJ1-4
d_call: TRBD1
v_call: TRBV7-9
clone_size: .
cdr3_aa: CASSSGTEVKKLFF
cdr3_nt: TGTGCCAGCAGCTCCGGGACAGAAGTTAAAAAACTGTTTTTT

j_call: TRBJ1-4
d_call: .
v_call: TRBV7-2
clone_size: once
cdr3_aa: CASSLTLGQRYEKLFF
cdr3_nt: TGTGCCAGCAGCTTAACTCTCGGACAGCGGTATGAAAAACTGTTTTTT

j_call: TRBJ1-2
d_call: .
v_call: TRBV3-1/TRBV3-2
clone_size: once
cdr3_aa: CATRRGDGYTF
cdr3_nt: TGTGCCACTCGTAGAGGGGACGGCTACACCTTC

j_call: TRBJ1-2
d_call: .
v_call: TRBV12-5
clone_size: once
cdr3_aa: CASGLLVFMDGYTF
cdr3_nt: TGTGCTAGTGGTTTGCTCGTGTTTATGGATGGCTACACCTTC

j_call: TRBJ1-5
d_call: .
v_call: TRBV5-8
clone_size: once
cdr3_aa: CASSLLENQPQHF
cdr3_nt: TGTGCCAGCAGCTTGCTAGAGAATCAGCCCCAGCATTTT

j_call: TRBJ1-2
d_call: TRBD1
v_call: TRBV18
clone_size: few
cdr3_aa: CASSPGQGSVGYGYTF
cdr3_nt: TGTGCCAGCTCACCAGGACAGGGGAGCGTGGGCTATGGCTACACCTTC

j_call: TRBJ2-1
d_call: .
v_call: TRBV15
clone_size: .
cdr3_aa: CATSEGREYNEQFF
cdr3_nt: TGTGCCACCAGCGAGGGCAGGGAATACAATGAGCAGTTCTTC

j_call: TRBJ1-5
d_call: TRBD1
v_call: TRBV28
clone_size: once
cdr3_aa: CASSSGQGSWYSNQPQHF
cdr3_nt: TGTGCCAGCAGTTCCGGACAGGGAAGTTGGTATAGCAATCAGCCCCAGCATTTT

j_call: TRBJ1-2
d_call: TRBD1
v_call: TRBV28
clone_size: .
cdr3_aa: CASSSLTGGGYGYTF
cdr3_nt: TGTGCCAGCAGTTCGTTAACAGGGGGCGGCTATGGCTACACCTTC

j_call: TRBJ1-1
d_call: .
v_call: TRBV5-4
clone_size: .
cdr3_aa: CASSLYEGRGAKAFF
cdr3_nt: TGTGCCAGCAGCTTGTACGAAGGTAGGGGGGCCAAAGCTTTCTTT

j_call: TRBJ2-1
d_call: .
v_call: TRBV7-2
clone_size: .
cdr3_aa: CASSPGLVHNEQFF
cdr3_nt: TGTGCCAGCAGCCCGGGACTCGTCCACAATGAGCAGTTCTTC

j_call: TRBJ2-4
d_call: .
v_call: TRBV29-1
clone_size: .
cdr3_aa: CSVGLLAKNIQYF
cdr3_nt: TGCAGCGTAGGACTGTTAGCCAAAAACATTCAGTACTTC

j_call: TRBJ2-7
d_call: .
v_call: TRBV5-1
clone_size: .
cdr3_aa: CASSLWDSAGTEQYF
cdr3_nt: TGCGCCAGCAGCTTGTGGGACAGCGCCGGGACTGAGCAGTACTTC

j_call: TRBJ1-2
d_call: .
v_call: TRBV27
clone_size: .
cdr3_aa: CASSRIPLQGRAGYTF
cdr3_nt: TGTGCCAGCAGCCGGATCCCTCTACAAGGACGAGCTGGCTACACCTTC

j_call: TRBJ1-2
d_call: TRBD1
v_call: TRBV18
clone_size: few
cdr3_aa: CASSSSWTGNYGYTF
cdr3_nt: TGTGCCAGCTCATCCTCTTGGACAGGGAACTATGGCTACACCTTC

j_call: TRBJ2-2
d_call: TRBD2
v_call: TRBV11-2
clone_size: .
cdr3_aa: CASRTSGSTGELFF
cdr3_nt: TGTGCCTCCAGGACTAGCGGGAGCACCGGGGAGCTGTTTTTT

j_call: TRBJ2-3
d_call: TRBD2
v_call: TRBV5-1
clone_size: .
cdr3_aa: CASSRKLTGTSEDTQYF
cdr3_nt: TGCGCCAGCAGCCGGAAATTGACCGGGACTAGTGAGGATACGCAGTATTTT

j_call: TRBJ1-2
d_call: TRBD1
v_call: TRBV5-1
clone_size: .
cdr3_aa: CASSGPRGLDGYTF
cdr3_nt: TGCGCCAGCAGCGGGCCCAGGGGGCTCGATGGCTACACCTTC

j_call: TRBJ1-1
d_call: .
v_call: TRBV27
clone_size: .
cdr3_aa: CASSLTYQGLNTEAFF
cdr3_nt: TGTGCCAGCAGTTTAACTTACCAGGGGCTGAACACTGAAGCTTTCTTT

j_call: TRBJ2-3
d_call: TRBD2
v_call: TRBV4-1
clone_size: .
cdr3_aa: CASSPGGSGRAGELSDTQYF
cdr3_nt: TGCGCCAGCAGCCCAGGAGGTAGCGGGAGGGCCGGCGAACTTTCAGATACGCAGTATTTT

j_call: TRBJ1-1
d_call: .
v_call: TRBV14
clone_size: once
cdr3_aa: CASSQEGGWVAGLNTEAFF
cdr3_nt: TGTGCCAGCAGCCAAGAAGGAGGTTGGGTGGCGGGCTTGAACACTGAAGCTTTCTTT

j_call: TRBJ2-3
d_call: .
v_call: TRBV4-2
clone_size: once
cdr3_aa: CASSQDRVSSTDTQYF
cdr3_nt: TGTGCCAGCAGCCAAGATAGGGTTTCTAGCACAGATACGCAGTATTTT

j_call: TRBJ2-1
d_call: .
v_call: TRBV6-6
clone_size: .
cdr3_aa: CATNKDNEQFF
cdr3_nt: TGTGCCACAAATAAAGACAATGAGCAGTTCTTC

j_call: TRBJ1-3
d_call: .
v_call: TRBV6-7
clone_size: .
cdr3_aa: CASSLLPPQGFDGNTIYF
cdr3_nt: TGTGCCAGCAGTTTACTCCCGCCGCAGGGGTTCGATGGAAACACCATATATTTT

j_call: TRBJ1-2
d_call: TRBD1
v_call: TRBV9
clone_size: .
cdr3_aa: CASSVLTGWGSGGYTF
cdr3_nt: TGTGCCAGCAGCGTCTTGACAGGGTGGGGATCGGGTGGCTACACCTTC

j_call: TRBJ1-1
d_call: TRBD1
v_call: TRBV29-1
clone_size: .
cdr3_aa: CSVWTGLNTEAFF
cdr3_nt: TGCAGCGTTTGGACAGGTTTGAACACTGAAGCTTTCTTT

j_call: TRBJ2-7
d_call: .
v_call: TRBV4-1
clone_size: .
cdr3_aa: CASSQDPGSYEQYF
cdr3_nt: TGCGCCAGCAGCCAAGATCCAGGATCCTACGAGCAGTACTTC

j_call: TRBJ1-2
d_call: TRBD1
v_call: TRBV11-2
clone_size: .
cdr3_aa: CASRRAGTGKGHGYTF
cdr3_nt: TGTGCCAGCAGGAGGGCCGGGACAGGGAAGGGGCATGGCTACACCTTC

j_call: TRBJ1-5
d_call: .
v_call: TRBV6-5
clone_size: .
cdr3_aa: CASSKGAVSNQPQHF
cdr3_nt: TGTGCCAGCAGCAAAGGGGCGGTTAGCAATCAGCCCCAGCATTTT